The rows below give T cell receptor beta chains drawn from one sample of a study of shared clonotypes between healthy human individuals. The method was immunoSEQ multiplex PCR; TCRdb's version includes in-frame clones alone and lacks a portion of them. Of about 680,000 clones listed, around 67% are singletons. The sequenced sample consisted of memory CD4+ T cells sorted from blood. These receptor sequences come from a woman in her thirties in good health. The CDR3 runs from the conserved cysteine through the conserved F or W. The order of the fields is J gene, clone size, V gene, D gene, CDR3 DNA, CDR3 protein. A D gene is named only where the DNA matches it firmly. A clone size is listed for some rows: how often the clone was seen (once, few, many), or a class if it is expanded.

j_gene: TRBJ1-2; abundance: NA; v_gene: TRBV28; d_gene: NA; CDR3nt: TGTGCCAGCAGTTTTCGGGCGCCCTATGGCTACACCTTC; CDR3aa: CASSFRAPYGYTF
j_gene: TRBJ2-6; abundance: NA; v_gene: TRBV7-9; d_gene: NA; CDR3nt: TGTGCCAGCAGCTTAGAGGGTGCGTACTCTGGGGCCAACGTCCTGACTTTC; CDR3aa: CASSLEGAYSGANVLTF
j_gene: TRBJ2-5; abundance: NA; v_gene: TRBV29-1; d_gene: NA; CDR3nt: TGCAGCGTTGTCCGGGGATTAGGGGAGACCCAGTACTTC; CDR3aa: CSVVRGLGETQYF
j_gene: TRBJ1-4; abundance: NA; v_gene: TRBV25-1; d_gene: NA; CDR3nt: TGTGCCAGCAGTGATGGGGGTGCGGGGGGAGCTGAAAAACTGTTTTTT; CDR3aa: CASSDGGAGGAEKLFF
j_gene: TRBJ1-2; abundance: NA; v_gene: TRBV7-9; d_gene: NA; CDR3nt: TGTGCCAGCAGCGATAGGGGGGACCGCGAAAATAACTATGGCTACACCTTC; CDR3aa: CASSDRGDRENNYGYTF
j_gene: TRBJ2-2; abundance: once; v_gene: TRBV11-3; d_gene: NA; CDR3nt: TGTGCCAGCGCAGGGGCCAACACCGGGGAGCTGTTTTTT; CDR3aa: CASAGANTGELFF
j_gene: TRBJ2-7; abundance: NA; v_gene: TRBV27; d_gene: NA; CDR3nt: TGTGCCAGCAGTTTAAGGTCAGAGGGCTACGAGCAGTACTTC; CDR3aa: CASSLRSEGYEQYF
j_gene: TRBJ1-2; abundance: NA; v_gene: TRBV29-1; d_gene: NA; CDR3nt: TGCAGCGCTGGGCCCGGGGTTCATGGCTACACCTTC; CDR3aa: CSAGPGVHGYTF
j_gene: TRBJ1-4; abundance: NA; v_gene: TRBV7-9; d_gene: NA; CDR3nt: TGTGCCAGCAGCTCCCAACCATTCGGGAATGAAAAACTGTTTTTT; CDR3aa: CASSSQPFGNEKLFF
j_gene: TRBJ1-2; abundance: NA; v_gene: TRBV19; d_gene: TRBD1; CDR3nt: TGTGCCAGTAGTAGCCGGGACAGCGGGACGTATGGCTACACCTTC; CDR3aa: CASSSRDSGTYGYTF
j_gene: TRBJ1-4; abundance: NA; v_gene: TRBV28; d_gene: NA; CDR3nt: TGTGCCAGCAGTTTATGGGGGGCCACTAATGAAAAACTGTTTTTT; CDR3aa: CASSLWGATNEKLFF
j_gene: TRBJ2-5; abundance: few; v_gene: TRBV5-4; d_gene: TRBD2; CDR3nt: TGTGCCAGCAGCTTTCGGACTAGCACCCGGGAGACCCAGTACTTC; CDR3aa: CASSFRTSTRETQYF
j_gene: TRBJ2-3; abundance: once; v_gene: TRBV5-1; d_gene: TRBD1; CDR3nt: TGCGCCAGCAGTGAGGGGGACAGGGATACGCAGTATTTT; CDR3aa: CASSEGDRDTQYF
j_gene: TRBJ2-5; abundance: NA; v_gene: TRBV10-2; d_gene: NA; CDR3nt: TGCGCCAGCAGTGAGTCGTTGGCCGTGAGGGAGACCCAGTACTTC; CDR3aa: CASSESLAVRETQYF
j_gene: TRBJ2-7; abundance: NA; v_gene: TRBV9; d_gene: NA; CDR3nt: TGTGCCAGCACCCCAGGCCCCTACGAGCAGTACTTC; CDR3aa: CASTPGPYEQYF
j_gene: TRBJ2-1; abundance: NA; v_gene: TRBV19; d_gene: TRBD1; CDR3nt: TGTGCCAGTAGTAAAGGGACAGTCTACAATGAGCAGTTCTTC; CDR3aa: CASSKGTVYNEQFF
j_gene: TRBJ2-4; abundance: few; v_gene: TRBV29-1; d_gene: TRBD2; CDR3nt: TGCAGCGTTGATCGGCTTAGCGGGAGCCCGGGAAACATTCAGTACTTC; CDR3aa: CSVDRLSGSPGNIQYF
j_gene: TRBJ2-2; abundance: NA; v_gene: TRBV9; d_gene: TRBD1; CDR3nt: TGTGCCAGCAGCGTTCTTCAGGGGGCCACCGGGGAGCTGTTTTTT; CDR3aa: CASSVLQGATGELFF
j_gene: TRBJ2-1; abundance: NA; v_gene: TRBV5-4; d_gene: TRBD2; CDR3nt: TGTGCCAGCAGCTTGGCTAGCGGGAGAGTTTGGAATGAGCAGTTCTTC; CDR3aa: CASSLASGRVWNEQFF
j_gene: TRBJ2-1; abundance: NA; v_gene: TRBV18; d_gene: NA; CDR3nt: TGTGCCAGCTCACCACCGACGGGATACAATGAGCAGTTCTTC; CDR3aa: CASSPPTGYNEQFF
j_gene: TRBJ2-5; abundance: NA; v_gene: TRBV7-7; d_gene: TRBD2; CDR3nt: TGTGCCAGCAGCTTAGGCGGACTAGCGGGAGGGGAGACCCAGTACTTC; CDR3aa: CASSLGGLAGGETQYF
j_gene: TRBJ1-3; abundance: NA; v_gene: TRBV5-1; d_gene: NA; CDR3nt: TGCGCCAGCAGCGGGACGGGGAGCTCTGGAAACACCATATATTTT; CDR3aa: CASSGTGSSGNTIYF
j_gene: TRBJ1-2; abundance: NA; v_gene: TRBV6-1; d_gene: NA; CDR3nt: TGTGCCAGCAGTGAAATGGACTATGGCTACACCTTC; CDR3aa: CASSEMDYGYTF
j_gene: TRBJ1-1; abundance: NA; v_gene: TRBV7-9; d_gene: NA; CDR3nt: TGTGCCAGCAGCTTAGGGGCAGATGGTACAGCTTTCTTT; CDR3aa: CASSLGADGTAFF
j_gene: TRBJ2-3; abundance: NA; v_gene: TRBV28; d_gene: NA; CDR3nt: TGTGCCAGCAGTTCGAACAAGGGGGATATAACCACAGATACGCAGTATTTT; CDR3aa: CASSSNKGDITTDTQYF
j_gene: TRBJ2-1; abundance: once; v_gene: TRBV7-9; d_gene: NA; CDR3nt: TGTGCCAGCAGCTTTTTCTCCTACAATGAGCAGTTCTTC; CDR3aa: CASSFFSYNEQFF
j_gene: TRBJ1-4; abundance: NA; v_gene: TRBV7-2; d_gene: NA; CDR3nt: TGTGCCAGCAGCTCCTATCTCTTTGAAAAACTGTTTTTT; CDR3aa: CASSSYLFEKLFF
j_gene: TRBJ1-1; abundance: NA; v_gene: TRBV28; d_gene: NA; CDR3nt: TGTGCCAGCAGTTCTTCTACAATCCTGAACACTGAAGCTTTCTTT; CDR3aa: CASSSSTILNTEAFF
j_gene: TRBJ1-3; abundance: once; v_gene: TRBV2; d_gene: TRBD1; CDR3nt: TGTGCCAGCAGTCCTCCGGGACAGGGAGTTGGAAACACCATATATTTT; CDR3aa: CASSPPGQGVGNTIYF
j_gene: TRBJ2-2; abundance: NA; v_gene: TRBV5-8; d_gene: NA; CDR3nt: TGTGCCAGCAGCTTGGGGACCTCCAACACCGGGGAGCTGTTTTTT; CDR3aa: CASSLGTSNTGELFF
j_gene: TRBJ2-1; abundance: NA; v_gene: TRBV14; d_gene: NA; CDR3nt: TGTGCCAGCAGCCTACAGAGCTACAATGAGCAGTTCTTC; CDR3aa: CASSLQSYNEQFF
j_gene: TRBJ1-5; abundance: NA; v_gene: TRBV4-1; d_gene: NA; CDR3nt: TGCGCCAGCAGCCAAGATTTGGGCAGGGAAAATCAGCCCCAGCATTTT; CDR3aa: CASSQDLGRENQPQHF
j_gene: TRBJ2-7; abundance: NA; v_gene: TRBV19; d_gene: NA; CDR3nt: TGTGCCAGTAGTATAGATCTCGGGAGCTCCTACGAGCAGTACTTC; CDR3aa: CASSIDLGSSYEQYF
j_gene: TRBJ2-7; abundance: NA; v_gene: TRBV28; d_gene: NA; CDR3nt: TGTGCCAGCAGTTTCCCCCAGGTCGTCCAGGTGGCTGAGCAGTACTTC; CDR3aa: CASSFPQVVQVAEQYF
j_gene: TRBJ2-2; abundance: NA; v_gene: TRBV11-2; d_gene: NA; CDR3nt: TGTGCCAGCAGCTTAGATCTAAGGGGGGCGGACACCGGGGAGCTGTTTTTT; CDR3aa: CASSLDLRGADTGELFF
j_gene: TRBJ2-1; abundance: NA; v_gene: TRBV4-1; d_gene: TRBD1; CDR3nt: TGCGCCAGCAGCCAAGATGGACAGGGGCACTCCTACAATGAGCAGTTCTTC; CDR3aa: CASSQDGQGHSYNEQFF
j_gene: TRBJ1-4; abundance: NA; v_gene: TRBV7-9; d_gene: NA; CDR3nt: TGTGCCAGCAGCGCTGACCCGGGACAAGGAAGCGGAAAACTGTTTTTT; CDR3aa: CASSADPGQGSGKLFF
j_gene: TRBJ1-3; abundance: NA; v_gene: TRBV28; d_gene: NA; CDR3nt: TGTGCCAGCCTCTGGGTCGGTGGAAACACCATATATTTT; CDR3aa: CASLWVGGNTIYF
j_gene: TRBJ1-2; abundance: once; v_gene: TRBV10-2; d_gene: TRBD1; CDR3nt: TGCGCCAGCAGGCAACGGACAGGGGGCGCGGAAGGCTACACCTTC; CDR3aa: CASRQRTGGAEGYTF
j_gene: TRBJ2-6; abundance: NA; v_gene: TRBV5-1; d_gene: NA; CDR3nt: TGCGCCAGCAGCTTGGCCTCTTCTGGGGCCAACGTCCTGACTTTC; CDR3aa: CASSLASSGANVLTF
j_gene: TRBJ2-5; abundance: NA; v_gene: TRBV11-2; d_gene: NA; CDR3nt: TGTGCCAGCAGCTCTCGAAGGCGGGACTCAGGGATAAAGACCCAGTACTTC; CDR3aa: CASSSRRRDSGIKTQYF
j_gene: TRBJ2-2; abundance: NA; v_gene: TRBV9; d_gene: TRBD1; CDR3nt: TGTGCCAGCAGCGCCGGACAGGGGGCGCCAACCGGGGAGCTGTTTTTT; CDR3aa: CASSAGQGAPTGELFF
j_gene: TRBJ2-2; abundance: many; v_gene: TRBV5-6; d_gene: NA; CDR3nt: TGTGCCAGCAGCTCTTTAGCTCCCCTATCTGGGGAGCTGTTTTTT; CDR3aa: CASSSLAPLSGELFF
j_gene: TRBJ2-5; abundance: NA; v_gene: TRBV4-1; d_gene: TRBD1; CDR3nt: TGCGCCAGCAGCCATCCTGACAGGGGTCCAGAGACCCAGTACTTC; CDR3aa: CASSHPDRGPETQYF
j_gene: TRBJ2-1; abundance: many; v_gene: TRBV2; d_gene: TRBD2; CDR3nt: TGTGCCAGCAATACTATGGGGACTAGCGGGAGGGCCGGCGAGATCTTC; CDR3aa: CASNTMGTSGRAGEIF
j_gene: TRBJ1-4; abundance: once; v_gene: TRBV15; d_gene: NA; CDR3nt: TGTGCCACCAGCGGGTGGACCGAGCTAAATGAAAAACTGTTTTTT; CDR3aa: CATSGWTELNEKLFF
j_gene: TRBJ2-3; abundance: NA; v_gene: TRBV11-2; d_gene: NA; CDR3nt: TGTGCCAGCCGGCCCGGTGCTGCAGATACGCAGTATTTT; CDR3aa: CASRPGAADTQYF
j_gene: TRBJ2-5; abundance: few; v_gene: TRBV29-1; d_gene: TRBD1; CDR3nt: TGCAGCGTTGTGAGGACAGGGGACTTTTTTCAAGAGACCCAGTACTTC; CDR3aa: CSVVRTGDFFQETQYF
j_gene: TRBJ2-2; abundance: NA; v_gene: TRBV7-2; d_gene: NA; CDR3nt: TGTGCCAGCAGGGTCGCTGGGGCTTTTACCGGGGAGCTGTTTTTT; CDR3aa: CASRVAGAFTGELFF
j_gene: TRBJ2-4; abundance: NA; v_gene: TRBV15; d_gene: NA; CDR3nt: TGTGCCACCAGCTTGGGGACGAACACTCAGTACTTC; CDR3aa: CATSLGTNTQYF
j_gene: TRBJ1-1; abundance: NA; v_gene: TRBV7-2; d_gene: TRBD1; CDR3nt: TGTGCCAGCAGCCTCAGGGGGCGCCCCCCCACTGAAGCTTTCTTT; CDR3aa: CASSLRGRPPTEAFF